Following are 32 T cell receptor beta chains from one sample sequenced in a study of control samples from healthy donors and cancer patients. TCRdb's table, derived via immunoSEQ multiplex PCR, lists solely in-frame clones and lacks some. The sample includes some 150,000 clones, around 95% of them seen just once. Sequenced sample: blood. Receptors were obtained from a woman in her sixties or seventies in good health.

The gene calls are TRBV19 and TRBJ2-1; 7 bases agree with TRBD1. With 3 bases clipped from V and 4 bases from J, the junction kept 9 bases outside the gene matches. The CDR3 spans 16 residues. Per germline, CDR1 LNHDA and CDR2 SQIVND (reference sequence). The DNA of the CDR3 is TGTGCCAGTAGTATCTCCCCGGGACAGAGATACAATGAGCAGTTCTTC. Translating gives CASSISPGQRYNEQFF.

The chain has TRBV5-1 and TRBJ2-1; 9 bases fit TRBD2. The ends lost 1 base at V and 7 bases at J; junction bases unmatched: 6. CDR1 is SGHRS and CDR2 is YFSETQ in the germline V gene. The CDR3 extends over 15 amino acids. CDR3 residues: CASSLLASGDNEQFF. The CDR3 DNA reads TGCGCCAGCAGCTTGCTGGCTAGCGGGGATAATGAGCAGTTCTTC. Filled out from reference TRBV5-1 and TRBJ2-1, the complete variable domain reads KAGVTQTPRYLIKTRGQQVTLSCSPISGHRSVSWYQQTPGQGLQFLFEYFSETQRNKGNFPGRFSGRQFSNSRSEMNVSTLELGDSALYLCASSLLASGDNEQFFGPGTRLTVL.

CDR3 nucleotides: TGCGCCAGCAGCCAAGGGGGTACAGGGTACATCAAGCAGTACTTC. Its protein is CASSQGGTGYIKQYF. The chain uses TRBV4-3 and TRBJ2-7; TRBD1 is a possible D gene (6 bases). The CDR3 consists of 15 residues. Germline lookup yields CDR1 LGHNA and CDR2 YSLEER. Trimming pared 1 base from V and 8 bases from J, leaving 18 bases between.

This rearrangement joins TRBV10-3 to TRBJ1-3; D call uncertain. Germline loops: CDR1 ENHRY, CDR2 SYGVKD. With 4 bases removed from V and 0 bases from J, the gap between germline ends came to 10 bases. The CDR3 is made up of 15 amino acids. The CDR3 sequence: CAISGALSSGNTIYF. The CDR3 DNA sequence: TGTGCCATCAGTGGGGCATTGAGCTCTGGAAACACCATATATTTT.

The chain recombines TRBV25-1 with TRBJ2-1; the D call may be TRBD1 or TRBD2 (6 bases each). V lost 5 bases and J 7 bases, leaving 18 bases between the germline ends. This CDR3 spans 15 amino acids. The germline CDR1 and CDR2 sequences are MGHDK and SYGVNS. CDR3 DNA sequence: TGTGCCAGCAGTAATTTTAGGGGGGCAAGGAATGAGCAGTTCTTC. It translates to CASSNFRGARNEQFF.

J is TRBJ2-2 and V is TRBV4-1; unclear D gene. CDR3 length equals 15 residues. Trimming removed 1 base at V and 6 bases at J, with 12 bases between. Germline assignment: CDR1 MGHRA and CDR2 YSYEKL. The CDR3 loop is CASSQVALGPGELFF. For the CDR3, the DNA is TGCGCCAGCAGCCAAGTGGCATTGGGCCCCGGGGAGCTGTTTTTT.

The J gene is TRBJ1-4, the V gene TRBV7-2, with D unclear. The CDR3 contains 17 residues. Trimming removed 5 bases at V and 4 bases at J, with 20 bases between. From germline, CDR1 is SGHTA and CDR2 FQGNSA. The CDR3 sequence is CASSPRQPSGINEKLFF. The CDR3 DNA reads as TGTGCCAGCAGCCCTCGGCAGCCCAGCGGAATTAATGAAAAACTGTTTTTT.

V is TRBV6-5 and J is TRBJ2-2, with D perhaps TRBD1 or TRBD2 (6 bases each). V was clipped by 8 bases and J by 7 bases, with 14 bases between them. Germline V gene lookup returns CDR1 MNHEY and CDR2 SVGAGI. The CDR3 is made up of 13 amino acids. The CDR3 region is CASDGGRVGELFF. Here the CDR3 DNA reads TGTGCCAGCGATGGGGGGCGGGTCGGGGAGCTGTTTTTT.

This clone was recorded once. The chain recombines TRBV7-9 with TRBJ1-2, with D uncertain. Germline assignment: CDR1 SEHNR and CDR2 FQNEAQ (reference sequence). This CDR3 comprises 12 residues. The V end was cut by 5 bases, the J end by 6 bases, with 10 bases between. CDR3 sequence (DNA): TGTGCCAGCAGCCCTTCCTGGGATGGCTACACCTTC. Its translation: CASSPSWDGYTF.

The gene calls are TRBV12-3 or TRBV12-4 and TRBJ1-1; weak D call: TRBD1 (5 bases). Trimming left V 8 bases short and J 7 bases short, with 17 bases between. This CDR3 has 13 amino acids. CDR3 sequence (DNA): TGTGCCAGCGATGGGCAGGGCTCTTTTGAAGCTTTCTTT. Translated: CASDGQGSFEAFF.

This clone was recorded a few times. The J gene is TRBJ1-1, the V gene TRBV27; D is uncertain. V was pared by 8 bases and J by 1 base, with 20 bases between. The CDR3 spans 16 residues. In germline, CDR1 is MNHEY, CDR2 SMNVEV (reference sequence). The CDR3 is CASRPAEGRKNTEAFF. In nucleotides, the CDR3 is TGTGCCAGCCGCCCCGCGGAGGGTCGGAAGAACACTGAAGCTTTCTTT.

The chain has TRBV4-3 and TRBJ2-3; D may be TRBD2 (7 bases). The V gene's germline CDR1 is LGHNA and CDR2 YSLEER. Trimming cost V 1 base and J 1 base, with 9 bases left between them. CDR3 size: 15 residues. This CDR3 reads CASSQVGGRTDTQYF. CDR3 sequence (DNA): TGCGCCAGCAGCCAAGTCGGGGGGCGCACAGATACGCAGTATTTT.

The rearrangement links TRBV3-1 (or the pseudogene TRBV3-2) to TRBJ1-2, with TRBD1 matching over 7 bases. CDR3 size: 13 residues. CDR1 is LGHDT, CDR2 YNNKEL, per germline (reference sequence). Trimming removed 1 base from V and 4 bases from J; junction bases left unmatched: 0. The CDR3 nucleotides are TGTGCCAGCAGCCAAGCAGGGGGCTATGGCTACACCTTC. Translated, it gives CASSQAGGYGYTF.

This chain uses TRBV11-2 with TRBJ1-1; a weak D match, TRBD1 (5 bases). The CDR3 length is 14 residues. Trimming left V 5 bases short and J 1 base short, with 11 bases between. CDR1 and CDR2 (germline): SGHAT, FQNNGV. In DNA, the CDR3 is TGTGCCAGCAGCAATCGAGGGGCGAACACTGAAGCTTTCTTT. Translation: CASSNRGANTEAFF. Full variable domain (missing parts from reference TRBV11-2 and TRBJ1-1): EAGVAQSPRYKIIEKRQSVAFWCNPISGHATLYWYQQILGQGPKLLIQFQNNGVVDDSQLPKDRFSAERLKGVDSTLKIQPAKLEDSAVYLCASSNRGANTEAFFGQGTRLTVV.

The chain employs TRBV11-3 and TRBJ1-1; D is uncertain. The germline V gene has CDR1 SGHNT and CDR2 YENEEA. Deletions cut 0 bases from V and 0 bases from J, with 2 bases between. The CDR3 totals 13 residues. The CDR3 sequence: CASSLDVNTEAFF. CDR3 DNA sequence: TGTGCCAGCAGCTTAGATGTGAACACTGAAGCTTTCTTT.

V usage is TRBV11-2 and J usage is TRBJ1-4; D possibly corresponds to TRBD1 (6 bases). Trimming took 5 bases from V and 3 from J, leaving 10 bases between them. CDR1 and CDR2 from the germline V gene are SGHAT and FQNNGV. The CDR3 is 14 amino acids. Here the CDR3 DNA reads TGTGCCAGCAGCCCGGGACAATCTAATGAAAAACTGTTTTTT. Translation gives CASSPGQSNEKLFF.

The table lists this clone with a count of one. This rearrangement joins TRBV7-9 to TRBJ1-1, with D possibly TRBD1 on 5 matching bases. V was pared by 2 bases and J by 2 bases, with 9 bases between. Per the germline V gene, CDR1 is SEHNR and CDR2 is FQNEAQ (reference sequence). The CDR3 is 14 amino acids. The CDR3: CASSLNQGNTEAFF. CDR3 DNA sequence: TGTGCCAGCAGCTTAAATCAGGGAAACACTGAAGCTTTCTTT.

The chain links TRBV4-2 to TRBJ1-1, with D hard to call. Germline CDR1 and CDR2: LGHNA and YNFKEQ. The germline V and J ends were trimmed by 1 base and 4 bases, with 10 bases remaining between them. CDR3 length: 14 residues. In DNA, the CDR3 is TGTGCCAGCAGCCAAGTCGCGGGAATCACTGAAGCTTTCTTT. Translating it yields CASSQVAGITEAFF.

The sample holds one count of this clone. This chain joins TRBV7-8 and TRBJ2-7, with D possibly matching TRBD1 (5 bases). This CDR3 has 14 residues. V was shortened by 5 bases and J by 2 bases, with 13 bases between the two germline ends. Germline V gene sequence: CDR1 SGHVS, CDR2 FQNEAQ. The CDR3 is CASSPQGGTYEQYF. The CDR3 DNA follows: TGTGCCAGCAGCCCCCAGGGTGGAACCTACGAGCAGTACTTC.

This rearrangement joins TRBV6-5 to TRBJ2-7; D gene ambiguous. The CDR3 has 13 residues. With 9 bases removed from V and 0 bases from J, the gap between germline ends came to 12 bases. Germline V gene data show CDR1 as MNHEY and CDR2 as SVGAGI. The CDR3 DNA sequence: TGTGCCAGTACGATGATAGTCTCCTACGAGCAGTACTTC. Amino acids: CASTMIVSYEQYF.

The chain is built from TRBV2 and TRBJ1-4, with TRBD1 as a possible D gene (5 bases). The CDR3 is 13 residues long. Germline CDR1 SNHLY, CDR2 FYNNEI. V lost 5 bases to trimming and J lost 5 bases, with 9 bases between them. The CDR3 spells CASSRQSNEKLFF. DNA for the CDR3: TGTGCCAGCAGTAGACAGTCGAATGAAAAACTGTTTTTT.

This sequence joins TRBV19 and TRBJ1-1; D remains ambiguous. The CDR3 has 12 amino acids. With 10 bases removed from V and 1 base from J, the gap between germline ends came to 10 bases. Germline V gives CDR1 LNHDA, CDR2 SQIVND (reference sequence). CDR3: CATSRENTEAFF. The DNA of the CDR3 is TGTGCCACCAGTCGGGAGAACACTGAAGCTTTCTTT.

The CDR3 region is CASSLMSGDQETQYF. DNA for the CDR3: TGTGCCAGCAGCTTAATGAGCGGGGACCAAGAGACCCAGTACTTC. This rearrangement joins TRBV7-2 to TRBJ2-5; TRBD2 aligns across 7 bases. Looked up from germline, CDR1 is SGHTA and CDR2 is FQGNSA. The CDR3 loop spans 15 amino acids. V gave up 2 bases and J gave up 0 bases; unmatched junction bases: 3.

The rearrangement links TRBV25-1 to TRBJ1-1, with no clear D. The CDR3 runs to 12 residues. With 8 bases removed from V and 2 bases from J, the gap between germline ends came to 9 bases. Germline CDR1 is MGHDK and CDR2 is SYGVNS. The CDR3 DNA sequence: TGTGCCAGCGCCCGACTCAACACTGAAGCTTTCTTT. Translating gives CASARLNTEAFF.

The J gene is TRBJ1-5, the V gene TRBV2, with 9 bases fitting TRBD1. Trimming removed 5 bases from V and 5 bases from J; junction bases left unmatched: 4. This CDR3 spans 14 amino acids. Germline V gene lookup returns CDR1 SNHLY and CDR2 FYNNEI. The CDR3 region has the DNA TGTGCCAGCAGTACGGACAGGGGCTATCAGCCCCAGCATTTT. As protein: CASSTDRGYQPQHF.

CDR3 nucleotides: TGTGCCAGCAGCCAGACATTTGGCTACACCTTC. Residues: CASSQTFGYTF. The genes are TRBV6-6 and TRBJ1-2; D not resolved. The CDR3 has 11 residues. Per germline, CDR1 MNHNY and CDR2 SVGAGI (reference sequence). Trimming cost V 6 bases and J 7 bases, with 9 bases left between them.

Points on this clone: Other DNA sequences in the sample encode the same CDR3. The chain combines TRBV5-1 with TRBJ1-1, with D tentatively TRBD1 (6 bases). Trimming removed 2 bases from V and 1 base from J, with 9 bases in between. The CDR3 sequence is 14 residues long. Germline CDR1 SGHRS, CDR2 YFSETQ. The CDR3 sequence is CASSLQGGNTEAFF. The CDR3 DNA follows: TGCGCCAGCAGCTTACAGGGCGGGAACACTGAAGCTTTCTTT.

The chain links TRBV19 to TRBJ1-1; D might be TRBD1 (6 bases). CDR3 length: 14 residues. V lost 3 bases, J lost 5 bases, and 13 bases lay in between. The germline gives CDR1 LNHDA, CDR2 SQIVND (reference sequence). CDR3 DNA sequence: TGTGCCAGTAGTATTGGGGGGGCCTGGACTGAAGCTTTCTTT. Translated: CASSIGGAWTEAFF.

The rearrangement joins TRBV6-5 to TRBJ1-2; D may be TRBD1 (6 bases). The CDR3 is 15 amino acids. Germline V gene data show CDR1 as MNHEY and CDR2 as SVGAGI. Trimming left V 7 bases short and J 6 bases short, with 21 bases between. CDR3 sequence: CASTLTAGGGHGYTF. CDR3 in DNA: TGTGCCAGCACACTCACGGCGGGGGGCGGTCATGGCTACACCTTC.

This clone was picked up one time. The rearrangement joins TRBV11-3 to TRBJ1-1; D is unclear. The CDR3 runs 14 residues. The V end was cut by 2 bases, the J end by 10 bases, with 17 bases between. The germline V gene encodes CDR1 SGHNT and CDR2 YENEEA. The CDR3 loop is CASSLMGSDHLAFF. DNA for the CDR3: TGTGCCAGCAGCTTAATGGGGTCGGACCACTTAGCTTTCTTT. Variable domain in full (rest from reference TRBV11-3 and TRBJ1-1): EAGVVQSPRYKIIEKKQPVAFWCNPISGHNTLYWYLQNLGQGPELLIRYENEEAVDDSQLPKDRFSAERLKGVDSTLKIQPAELGDSAVYLCASSLMGSDHLAFFGQGTRLTVV.

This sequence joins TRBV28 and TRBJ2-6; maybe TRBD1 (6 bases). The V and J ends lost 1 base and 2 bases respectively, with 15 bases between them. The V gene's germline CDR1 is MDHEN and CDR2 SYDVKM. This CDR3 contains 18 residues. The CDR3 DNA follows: TGTGCCAGCAGTTTATCGTTAAGTTCAGGGGCTGGGGCCAACGTCCTGACTTTC. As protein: CASSLSLSSGAGANVLTF.

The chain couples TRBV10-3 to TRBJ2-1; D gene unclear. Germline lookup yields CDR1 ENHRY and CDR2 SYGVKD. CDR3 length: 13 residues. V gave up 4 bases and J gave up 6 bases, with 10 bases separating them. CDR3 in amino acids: CAISAPALNEQFF. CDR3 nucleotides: TGTGCCATCAGTGCTCCAGCCCTCAATGAGCAGTTCTTC.